This entry concerns a single T cell receptor beta chain. Germline V CDR1 and CDR2: SGHRS, YFSETQ. The CDR3 has 14 residues. V was cut by 0 bases and J by 8 bases, with 14 bases left in between. The data were taken from a study of blood T cell repertoires in COVID-19. The table came from immunoSEQ multiplex PCR; TCRdb's copy has only in-frame clones and leaves some out. The data contain approximately 280,000 clones, approximately 90% of them singletons. This chain uses TRBV5-1 with TRBJ1-2, with D perhaps TRBD1 (6 bases). The source of this sequence is a woman in her sixties with acute or convalescent COVID-19. Sequenced: peripheral blood. The CDR3 sequence: CASSLEVQGEGYTF. As DNA, the CDR3 is TGCGCCAGCAGCTTGGAAGTACAGGGAGAAGGCTACACCTTC.